The entry that follows covers one TCR beta chain sequence. Its antigen remains unidentified. The entry originates in a study of healthy donors' naive CD4 and CD8 T cells. Study-level findings and limits: Most V and J genes were reportedly biased between naive CD4+ and CD8+ cells.

A linear amplification protocol produced the TCR libraries from about 450 ng of total RNA. Source study methods: Some 80,000 TCR alpha transcripts were sequenced from about 5 healthy donors. One entry per CDR3 protein results from TCRdb running MiXCR on the reads. TCRdb, rather than the study authors, made the V and J calls. The table lists roughly 200,000 distinct CDR3 sequences, 65% to 80% of them singletons, with 2% to 2.5% in the top ten. Sorting defined naive CD4+ as CD4+CD8-CD45RO-CD45RA+ and naive CD8+ as CD8+CD4-CD45RA+CD27bright. Germline V lookup: CDR1 MNHEY, CDR2 SVGAGI. The CDR3 is 15 residues long. Trimming at V came to 6 bases and at J to 0 bases, leaving 5 bases not matched to a gene.

The TCR originated in a pool of human donors in good health; the sample pools cells from several healthy donors. The source material was naive CD4+ and CD8+ T cells sorted from blood, pooled from several donors. The J gene is TRBJ2-3, the V gene TRBV6-5; 8 bases fit TRBD1. This CDR3 is CASRPDRGSTDTQYF. As DNA, the CDR3 is TGTGCCAGCAGACCAGACAGGGGAAGCACAGATACGCAGTATTTT.